The 23 T cell receptor beta chains in this list originate from one sample, sequenced in a study of spatial heterogeneity in lung cancer. TCRdb reanalysed the 5' RACE reads using MiXCR and keeps one entry per CDR3 protein. The top ten hold around 21% of the sample, which has roughly 7,400 distinct CDR3 sequences, around 3% seen once. Time point meaning: sample taken at primary tumor resection. Study-wide results and caveats: The study found that expanded intratumoral alpha and beta TCR counts tracked tumor mutation counts.

The antigens for these receptors are not known. The specimen was lung tumor tissue, collected at surgery. These receptors all stem from a male donor with early-stage non-small cell lung cancer.

This clonotype was seen ten or more times. One junction end does not reproduce the germline sequence, and a read error may be involved. The chain carries TRBV5-8 and TRBJ2-1; a possible D gene is TRBD2 (5 bases). Germline CDR1 is SGHTS and CDR2 is YDEGEE. CDR3 size: 13 residues. The CDR3 DNA reads TGTGCCAGCAGTTTGGGAGTTTACAATGAGCAGTTCTTC. Translation gives CASSLGVYNEQFF.

This clonotype was counted a few times. The CDR3 DNA reads as TGTGCCAGCAGTCGACAGAGGAATCAGCCCCAGCATTTT. As protein: CASSRQRNQPQHF. The chain joins TRBV27 to TRBJ1-5; D is perhaps TRBD1 (5 bases). V dropped 5 bases and J dropped 4 bases, with 9 bases sitting between them. There are 13 residues in the CDR3. The germline V gene has CDR1 MNHEY and CDR2 SMNVEV (reference sequence).

This clonotype was found many times. The chain couples TRBV7-8 to TRBJ1-4; D may be TRBD1 (6 bases). The CDR3 is made up of 15 amino acids. Trimming cost V 8 bases and J 0 bases, with 13 bases left between them. Per the germline V gene, CDR1 is SGHVS and CDR2 is FQNEAQ. CDR3 sequence: CASGGAVATNEKLFF. CDR3 nucleotide sequence: TGTGCCAGCGGGGGGGCGGTCGCAACTAATGAAAAACTGTTTTTT.

This clonotype is termed medium-sized. The chain combines TRBV6-1 with TRBJ1-6, with TRBD1 matching 9 bases. The V and J ends lost 8 bases and 9 bases, in that order; junction bases with no gene match: 14. Germline V gene data show CDR1 as MNHNS and CDR2 as SASEGT. The CDR3 extends over 16 amino acids. The CDR3 nucleotides read TGTGCCAGCGGATTCCGGGGACAGGGTGTACGTTCACCCCTCCACTTT. It codes for CASGFRGQGVRSPLHF.

A note on this clonotype: This may arise from a read error, as a much more abundant clone is one base away. V is TRBV7-2 and J is TRBJ2-2; a weak D match, TRBD1 (5 bases). The CDR3 has 16 residues. Trimming left V 2 bases short and J 8 bases short, with 18 bases between. Germline lookup yields CDR1 SGHTA and CDR2 FQGNSA. In nucleotides, the CDR3 is TGTGCCAGCAGCTTATCCCGAACAGGCTTTCGGGGGGAGCTGTTTTTT. The encoded protein is CASSLSRTGFRGELFF.

This clonotype has a count of ten or more. This chain joins TRBV7-9 and TRBJ1-5; 11 bases fit TRBD1. Germline V gives CDR1 SEHNR, CDR2 FQNEAQ (reference sequence). There are 17 residues in the CDR3. V lost 0 bases, J lost 2 bases, and 3 bases stayed unmatched. CDR3 sequence: CASSLAGTGGRNQPQHF. As DNA, the CDR3 is TGTGCCAGCAGCTTAGCCGGGACAGGGGGTCGCAATCAGCCCCAGCATTTT.

Many counts were recorded for this clonotype. The chain combines TRBV20-1 with TRBJ2-7, with TRBD1 as a possible D gene (5 bases). CDR3 length: 13 residues. The germline CDR1 and CDR2 sequences are DFQATT and SNEGSKA (reference sequence). With 6 bases removed from V and 0 bases from J, the gap between germline ends came to 12 bases. This CDR3 is CSATPTVSYEQYF. Written as DNA, the CDR3 is TGCAGTGCCACCCCGACAGTCTCCTACGAGCAGTACTTC.

This clonotype ranks as medium-sized. The CDR3 DNA follows: TGCAGCGTTGAAGATAGGTCCAGGGTCGTCGATGGCTACACCTTC. It translates to CSVEDRSRVVDGYTF. The chain combines TRBV29-1 with TRBJ1-2; D is perhaps TRBD1 (5 bases). This CDR3 spans 15 amino acids. The germline V and J ends were trimmed by 0 bases and 6 bases, with 17 bases remaining between them. Germline V gives CDR1 SQVTM, CDR2 ANQGSEA.

Ten or more counts support this clonotype. The chain couples TRBV5-4 to TRBJ1-1, with D hard to call. The CDR3 length is 16 residues. Per the germline V gene, CDR1 is SGHNT and CDR2 is YYREEE (reference sequence). Between the trimmed V and J ends, which lost 4 bases and 2 bases, there was a span of 18 bases. The CDR3 DNA reads as TGTGCCAGCAGCCCAATCCCCCGAGACCGCAACACTGAAGCTTTCTTT. Translated: CASSPIPRDRNTEAFF.

This clonotype came up many times. The chain is built from TRBV29-1 and TRBJ2-5; TRBD1 aligns across 7 bases. The length of the CDR3 is 13 residues. Germline V gives CDR1 SQVTM, CDR2 ANQGSEA. J lost 7 bases, V lost 6 bases, and 11 bases had no gene match. The CDR3, as DNA: TGCAGCGTGACGGCAGGGGGTGAGGGGACCCAGTACTTC. Residues: CSVTAGGEGTQYF.

This clonotype is medium-sized (0.01 to 0.1%) by share. J is TRBJ2-3 and V is TRBV10-1, with 10 bases identical to TRBD2. Unmatched junction bases numbered 0, after V lost 2 bases and J lost 1 base. Germline-derived CDR1 and CDR2 are WNHNN and SYGVQD (reference sequence). The CDR3 sequence is 15 residues long. The CDR3 nucleotides are TGCGCCAGCAGTGAGCTAGCGGGGGGCACAGATACGCAGTATTTT. This encodes CASSELAGGTDTQYF.

In its sample, this clonotype was seen many times. The gene calls are TRBV11-3 and TRBJ1-1; D gene unclear. The germline V gene has CDR1 SGHNT and CDR2 YENEEA. Trimming cost V 8 bases and J 1 base, with 11 bases left between them. The CDR3 covers 13 residues. The CDR3 sequence is CASSPLGNTEAFF. For the CDR3, the DNA is TGTGCCAGCTCCCCCCTAGGGAACACTGAAGCTTTCTTT.

Many counts were recorded for this clonotype. V gene TRBV20-1 combines with J gene TRBJ1-6, with D perhaps TRBD1 (5 bases). CDR1 is DFQATT, CDR2 SNEGSKA, per germline (reference sequence). Trimming left V 1 base short and J 8 bases short, with 18 bases between. The CDR3 extends over 16 amino acids. The CDR3 region is CSARASAGSRDSPLHF. The CDR3 coding sequence is TGCAGTGCTAGAGCGTCGGCAGGGAGTAGGGATTCACCCCTCCACTTT.

By sample fraction, this clonotype is medium-sized (0.01 to 0.1%). V usage is TRBV6-5 and J usage is TRBJ1-5; TRBD1 is a possible D gene (6 bases). The germline V and J ends were trimmed by 5 bases and 1 base, with 12 bases remaining between them. There are 15 residues in the CDR3. CDR1 is MNHEY, CDR2 SVGAGI, per germline. The CDR3, as DNA: TGTGCCAGCAGTCTAACAGGGAGAAGCAATCAGCCCCAGCATTTT. It translates to CASSLTGRSNQPQHF.

This clonotype was picked up many times. V usage is TRBV13 and J usage is TRBJ2-1; unclear D gene. The CDR3 length is 15 residues. Germline V gene sequence: CDR1 PRHDT, CDR2 FYEKMQ (reference sequence). V lost 2 bases and J 3 bases, leaving 11 bases between the germline ends. CDR3 sequence: CASSLKSTRYNEQFF. DNA for the CDR3: TGTGCCAGCAGCTTAAAATCTACTCGCTACAATGAGCAGTTCTTC.

This clonotype was seen repeatedly, ten times or more. The chain recombines TRBV20-1 with TRBJ1-5; 10 bases map to TRBD1. J gave up 7 bases and V 4 bases, and 4 bases lay outside the gene matches. Germline CDR1 is DFQATT and CDR2 is SNEGSKA (reference sequence). CDR3 length: 13 amino acids. For the CDR3, the DNA is TGCAGTGCTACTTCGACAGGGGGCCAGCCCCAGCATTTT. The encoded protein is CSATSTGGQPQHF.

This clonotype is labeled medium-sized (0.01 to 0.1%). The gene calls are TRBV10-3 and TRBJ1-2; 7 bases are shared with TRBD1. The length of the CDR3 is 13 residues. V lost 2 bases and J lost 11; bases outside the gene matches: 8. Germline lookup yields CDR1 ENHRY and CDR2 SYGVKD. The CDR3 DNA reads as TGTGCCATCAGTGAGGGCACAGGGGACGGGTACACCTTC. As protein: CAISEGTGDGYTF.

By frequency in the sample, this clonotype is medium-sized. This chain uses TRBV11-2 with TRBJ1-2, with D uncertain. CDR3 length: 15 amino acids. V gave up 1 base and J gave up 5 bases, with 14 bases separating them. The germline V gene encodes CDR1 SGHAT and CDR2 FQNNGV. The CDR3: CASSLAPGSTYGYTF. In nucleotides, the CDR3 is TGTGCCAGCAGCTTAGCCCCTGGCAGCACATATGGCTACACCTTC.

This clonotype was seen many times. The chain carries TRBV7-3 and TRBJ2-2; D perhaps matches TRBD1 (6 bases). The CDR3 is 13 amino acids. With 5 bases removed from V and 5 bases from J, the gap between germline ends came to 9 bases. Germline V gene data show CDR1 as SGHTA and CDR2 as FQGTGA. In DNA form, the CDR3 reads TGTGCCAGCAGCCCCCAGGGGACCGGGGAGCTGTTTTTT. Translating it yields CASSPQGTGELFF.

This clonotype was seen many times. The genes are TRBV4-1 and TRBJ2-7; TRBD2 matches at 8 bases. V gave up 5 bases and J gave up 5 bases; unmatched junction bases: 8. This CDR3 comprises 14 residues. The germline gives CDR1 MGHRA, CDR2 YSYEKL. CDR3 protein: CASSDYIAGHEQYF. Written as DNA, the CDR3 is TGCGCCAGCAGCGACTATATAGCGGGGCACGAGCAGTACTTC.

Of note for this clonotype: One end of the junction fails to match germline, which may point to a read error. This chain links TRBV27 with TRBJ1-2; unclear D gene. Per germline, CDR1 MNHEY and CDR2 SMNVEV (reference sequence). The CDR3 is 13 residues long. CDR3 protein: CASSFGSQDGDTF. CDR3 in DNA: TGTGCCAGCAGTTTTGGGAGCCAGGATGGCGACACCTTC.

This clonotype rates as medium-sized. The V call is TRBV19, the J call TRBJ2-7; the D gene is possibly TRBD1 (6 bases). The CDR3 is made up of 17 amino acids. Trimming pared 5 bases from V and 3 bases from J, leaving 23 bases between. Germline V CDR1 and CDR2: LNHDA, SQIVND (reference sequence). CDR3 bases: TGTGCCAGTAGTCCCTTCGAGGGGGTCAGTGGTAACTACGAGCAGTACTTC. As protein: CASSPFEGVSGNYEQYF.

Of note for this clonotype: This may be a read error, as it is one base from a much larger clone. The CDR3 sequence is CASSPQSGGANILTF. The CDR3 nucleotides read TGTGCCAGCAGCCCCCAGTCAGGGGGGGCCAACATCCTGACTTTC. V gene TRBV7-3 combines with J gene TRBJ2-6, with D tentatively TRBD1 or TRBD2 (7 bases each). From germline, CDR1 is SGHTA and CDR2 FQGTGA. The CDR3 totals 15 residues.